These 26 T cell receptor beta chains came from one sample sequenced in a study of blood T cell repertoires in COVID-19. Assay used: immunoSEQ multiplex PCR; TCRdb lists only in-frame clones, some missing. The sample has around 700,000 clones, over 80% seen once; the top ten hold approximately 0.25%. Sequencing was done on a sample of peripheral blood. The receptors were gathered from a woman younger than 30 with acute or convalescent COVID-19.

This clone was observed a few times. The sample contains more than one DNA sequence encoding this CDR3. This chain links TRBV12-3 or TRBV12-4 with TRBJ1-3; 10 bases align to TRBD1. CDR3 size: 13 residues. Trimming at V came to 6 bases and at J to 4 bases, leaving 0 bases not matched to a gene. In DNA form, the CDR3 reads TGTGCCAGCAGGGGACAGGGGGGAAACACCATATATTTT. Translated, it gives CASRGQGGNTIYF.

In its sample, this clone was seen a few times. The chain carries TRBV6-2 or TRBV6-3 and TRBJ2-2; the D is unclear. The CDR3 contains 14 residues. V lost 2 bases and J lost 5, with 9 bases in between. Germline V lookup: CDR1 MNHEY, CDR2 SVGEGT. The CDR3 nucleotides read TGTGCCAGCAGTTACGGATTGGAGACCGGGGAGCTGTTTTTT. It yields the protein CASSYGLETGELFF.

The rearrangement links TRBV29-1 to TRBJ2-7; 7 bases align to TRBD1. J gave up 4 bases and V 4 bases, and 16 bases lay outside the gene matches. The CDR3 totals 16 residues. The germline gives CDR1 SQVTM, CDR2 ANQGSEA. This CDR3 is CSVALPGGMSPYEQYF. CDR3 DNA: TGCAGCGTTGCACTTCCAGGGGGTATGTCCCCTTACGAGCAGTACTTC.

This clone was seen just once. The chain combines TRBV9 with TRBJ1-1; 11 bases map to TRBD1. From germline, CDR1 is SGDLS and CDR2 YYNGEE. This CDR3 has 15 amino acids. V lost 3 bases and J lost 4; bases outside the gene matches: 5. In DNA form, the CDR3 reads TGTGCCAGCAGCGGACGGGACAGGGGGTTCACTGAAGCTTTCTTT. Its translation is CASSGRDRGFTEAFF.

The chain joins TRBV5-6 to TRBJ1-6; the D gene is possibly TRBD1 (5 bases). V was shortened by 0 bases and J by 10 bases, with 5 bases between the two germline ends. Per the germline V gene, CDR1 is SGHDT and CDR2 is YYEEEE. There are 12 residues in the CDR3. The CDR3 nucleotides are TGTGCCAGCAGCTTGGAGGGGTCACCCCTCCACTTT. Translation gives CASSLEGSPLHF.

The V gene is TRBV14, the J gene TRBJ2-5; tentative D call: TRBD1 (5 bases). This CDR3 is 16 amino acids long. From germline, CDR1 is SGHDN and CDR2 FVKESK. V was clipped by 0 bases and J by 5 bases, with 16 bases between them. CDR3 DNA: TGTGCCAGCAGCCAAGAACAGGCCCTTCAAGCGGAGACCCAGTACTTC. Its protein product is CASSQEQALQAETQYF.

J is TRBJ1-1 and V is TRBV21-1; no DNA check was done on the table's D call, TRBD1. TRBV21-1 is a documented pseudogene. CDR3 length: 18 amino acids. CDR3 DNA sequence: TGTGCCAGCAGCAAAGCAGGACAGGGGGCCTCCATGAACACTGAAGCTTTCTTT. It encodes CASSKAGQGASMNTEAFF.

On this clone itself: The identical CDR3 is also encoded by other nucleotide sequences in the sample. V is TRBV3-1 (or the pseudogene TRBV3-2) and J is TRBJ2-1, with TRBD1 identical over 7 bases. Germline loops: CDR1 LGHDT, CDR2 YNNKEL (reference sequence). Trimming took 1 base from V and 10 from J; bases not matched to a gene: 1. The CDR3 totals 12 residues. CDR3 region: CASSQVGGEQFF. CDR3 DNA sequence: TGTGCCAGCAGCCAAGTAGGGGGCGAGCAGTTCTTC.

This chain connects TRBV20-1 to TRBJ1-1; no definite D call. The CDR3 runs 11 residues. The V end was cut by 2 bases, the J end by 10 bases, with 11 bases between. Germline CDR1 DFQATT, CDR2 SNEGSKA (reference sequence). CDR3 nucleotide sequence: TGCAGTGCTAGATGGGAGGGTGGAGCTTTCTTT. It yields the protein CSARWEGGAFF.

This chain joins TRBV9 and TRBJ2-3, with D perhaps TRBD2 (6 bases). CDR3 length: 14 residues. V gave up 2 bases and J gave up 1 base, with 8 bases separating them. CDR1 and CDR2 from the germline V gene are SGDLS and YYNGEE. The CDR3 is CASSVSSGTDTQYF. CDR3 coding DNA: TGTGCCAGCAGCGTTTCTAGCGGCACAGATACGCAGTATTTT.

This chain joins TRBV25-1 and TRBJ2-3, with 9 bases that match TRBD1. The junction had 12 bases not matched to a gene; V was cut back by 3 bases and J by 5 bases. Germline lookup yields CDR1 MGHDK and CDR2 SYGVNS. The CDR3 spans 17 residues. CDR3 DNA: TGTGCCAGCAGTGAGGGTAGGGGACAGGGCTTAGGAGATACGCAGTATTTT. Protein sequence: CASSEGRGQGLGDTQYF.

The V gene is TRBV19, the J gene TRBJ2-7; 10 bases agree with TRBD1. The CDR3 covers 13 residues. Germline-derived CDR1 and CDR2 are LNHDA and SQIVND (reference sequence). V shed 6 bases and J 4 bases; nucleotides not matched to a gene: 3. CDR3 sequence: CASSQDRGYEQYF. CDR3 DNA sequence: TGTGCCAGTAGCCAGGACAGGGGGTACGAGCAGTACTTC. Complete variable domain (other parts from reference TRBV19 and TRBJ2-7): DGGITQSPKYLFRKEGQNVTLSCEQNLNHDAMYWYRQDPGQGLRLIYYSQIVNDFQKGDIAEGYSVSREKKESFPLTVTSAQKNPTAFYLCASSQDRGYEQYFGPGTRLTVT.

With respect to this clone: Relative to the germline gene, one junction end is altered; a read error may explain this. V gene TRBV6-2 or TRBV6-3 combines with J gene TRBJ2-1; 8 nucleotides match TRBD2. Germline CDR1 reads MNHEY; CDR2 reads SVGEGT. This CDR3 comprises 14 residues. This CDR3 is CASSSPRTSLYGIF. For the CDR3, the DNA is TGTGCCAGCAGTTCCCCTCGGACTAGCTTGTATGGGATCTTC.

This sequence joins TRBV28 and TRBJ2-2, with 7 bases identical to TRBD1. The CDR3 contains 16 residues. V trimming: 3 bases; J trimming: 4 bases; junction bases outside the gene matches: 8. The germline gives CDR1 MDHEN, CDR2 SYDVKM. CDR3 coding DNA: TGTGCCAGCAGTTTCTTATCGACAGGGAGCACCGGGGAGCTGTTTTTT. This sequence encodes CASSFLSTGSTGELFF.

V gene TRBV24-1 combines with J gene TRBJ1-6, with 8 bases matching TRBD1. With V trimmed by 3 bases and J by 10 bases, 4 bases remained unmatched. Germline lookup yields CDR1 KGHDR and CDR2 SFDVKD. This CDR3 contains 14 residues. CDR3 DNA: TGTGCCACCAGTGATGGGACAGGTGGATCACCCCTCCACTTT. It is translated as CATSDGTGGSPLHF.

This chain connects TRBV4-1 to TRBJ2-3; the match to TRBD2 covers 8 bases. The trim removed 4 bases at V and 0 bases at J, leaving 12 bases unmatched. This CDR3 is built from 18 residues. CDR1 is MGHRA, CDR2 YSYEKL, per germline. The CDR3 DNA is TGCGCCAGCAGCCTCCGGGAGGGGGGGGGCCGTAGCACAGATACGCAGTATTTT. This gives the protein CASSLREGGGRSTDTQYF.

The chain links TRBV7-2 to TRBJ1-6; D may be TRBD1 (5 bases). The CDR3 sequence is 13 residues long. V was cut by 2 bases and J by 10 bases, with 9 bases left in between. Germline-derived CDR1 and CDR2 are SGHTA and FQGNSA. The CDR3 nucleotides read TGTGCCAGCAGCTTACAGGGTCCGTCACCCCTCCACTTT. Translating gives CASSLQGPSPLHF.

The chain recombines TRBV6-1 with TRBJ2-3, with TRBD2 matching 8 bases. Germline V gene lookup returns CDR1 MNHNS and CDR2 SASEGT. The CDR3 loop spans 15 amino acids. Unmatched junction bases numbered 4, after V lost 3 bases and J lost 2 bases. As DNA, the CDR3 is TGTGCCAGCAGTGACGGGCGGGGGGACACAGATACGCAGTATTTT. Its protein product is CASSDGRGDTDTQYF.

This clone was observed a few times. V usage is TRBV11-3 and J usage is TRBJ2-1; 10 bases are shared with TRBD1. The CDR3 is made up of 16 amino acids. V gave up 3 bases and J gave up 6 bases; unmatched junction bases: 8. CDR1 and CDR2 (germline): SGHNT, YENEEA. The CDR3 coding sequence is TGTGCCAGCAGCTTGCCCGGGACAGGGGAGGTCAATGAGCAGTTCTTC. Its translation: CASSLPGTGEVNEQFF.

This clone was detected only a few times. The CDR3 loop is CAWSVQNEQYF. The CDR3 region has the DNA TGTGCCTGGAGTGTACAGAACGAGCAGTACTTC. This rearrangement joins TRBV30 to TRBJ2-7; D remains ambiguous. Germline V gene sequence: CDR1 GTSNPN, CDR2 SVGIG (reference sequence). V lost 0 bases and J 5 bases, leaving 5 bases between the germline ends. CDR3 size: 11 residues.

The DNA of the CDR3 is TGTGCCACCAGTGATTTCCTGACTAGCGGAGGCACAGATACGCAGTATTTT. Its protein is CATSDFLTSGGTDTQYF. V usage is TRBV24-1 and J usage is TRBJ2-3; the match to TRBD2 covers 9 bases. The CDR3 consists of 17 residues. V lost 1 base, J lost 1 base, and 5 bases stayed unmatched. Germline-derived CDR1 and CDR2 are KGHDR and SFDVKD.

The V call is TRBV18, the J call TRBJ1-2; D is undetermined. This CDR3 is 11 amino acids long. Germline V gene data show CDR1 as KGHSH and CDR2 as LQKENI. V was cut by 3 bases and J by 8 bases, with 7 bases left in between. Here the CDR3 DNA reads TGTGCCAGCTCACCGCTCAGGGGCTACACCTTC. This translates into CASSPLRGYTF.

V and J are TRBV18 and TRBJ2-7; 9 nucleotides line up with TRBD2. Unmatched junction bases numbered 6, after V lost 3 bases and J lost 3 bases. Germline assignment: CDR1 KGHSH and CDR2 LQKENI. This CDR3 has 15 amino acids. CDR3 sequence reads: CASSPIKRGVYEQYF. The CDR3 DNA reads as TGTGCCAGCTCACCGATCAAGCGGGGGGTCTACGAGCAGTACTTC.

The chain links TRBV7-2 to TRBJ2-2; TRBD1 agrees at 7 bases. Trimming removed 5 bases from V and 6 bases from J; junction bases left unmatched: 6. The CDR3 sequence is 14 residues long. Germline CDR1 and CDR2: SGHTA and FQGNSA. Here the CDR3 DNA reads TGTGCCAGCAGCACTGACAGGGCGGCCGGGGAGCTGTTTTTT. This encodes CASSTDRAAGELFF.

The genes are TRBV7-2 and TRBJ1-2; D is possibly TRBD1 (5 bases). Deletions cut 4 bases from V and 0 bases from J, with 12 bases between. This CDR3 has 15 residues. From germline, CDR1 is SGHTA and CDR2 FQGNSA. CDR3 in DNA: TGTGCCAGCAGCTATGACAGCACAACTAACTATGGCTACACCTTC. Protein sequence: CASSYDSTTNYGYTF.

This chain joins TRBV29-1 and TRBJ1-5; D perhaps matches TRBD1 (5 bases). Trimming took 4 bases from V and 10 from J, leaving 14 bases between them. The length of the CDR3 is 12 residues. Germline CDR1 SQVTM, CDR2 ANQGSEA. The CDR3 region is CSVVEAGGPQHF. The CDR3 nucleotides are TGCAGCGTTGTAGAGGCCGGGGGACCCCAGCATTTT.